The source of this TCR beta chain is a study of a mutant IDH1 vaccine in newly diagnosed glioma (dated by TCRdb to the early 2020s). For the study in its entirety: The approximately 29 treated patients were approximately 62% male and about 40% female, with a mean age of around 40 years. Prior to enrollment, patients had been given standard therapy consisting of radiotherapy alone, temozolomide alone, or radiochemotherapy with temozolomide, with the combination given to most patients. Peripheral blood was collected at six visits: V03 (baseline), V05, V07, V10, V12 and V13. Longitudinal TCRB deep sequencing was done for 25 treated patients, wherever samples were available for exploratory analyses. Here is what the overall study found, with its caveats: The authors noted that analyses of patient blood samples could not be reproduced because of sample limitations. Availability determined which PBMC samples were chosen for TCRB deep sequencing. No apparent relationship was observed between pseudoprogression and alterations in the top peripheral T cell clonotypes detected by TCRB sequencing. Vaccine-induced immune responses across multiple MHC alleles were detected in around 92% of patients.

V sheds 5 bases and J sheds 4 bases, leaving 14 bases between their ends. From cysteine to phenylalanine, the CDR3 is 14 amino acids long. Solely the CDR3 DNA is kept, with 42 bases framed from the first base. CDR1 and CDR2 were assigned from the germline V gene as SGHTA and FQGNSA. Read against the paper, the sample's time point label means: baseline, week 1 (first vaccination visit). Read against the paper, the sample's treatment or condition label means: pre-vaccination baseline after standard-of-care therapy. Newly diagnosed WHO grade 3 or 4 IDH1-mutant astrocytomas showing loss of nuclear ATRX were present in the donors. The samples were drawn from NOA16, a multicentre, single-arm, open-label phase I trial in Germany that tested a mutant IDH1 peptide vaccine in humans for the first time. Visit V03 blood draws served as the baseline sample for immunogenicity testing. Genomic DNA for TCRB sequencing was extracted from EDTA blood using the DNeasy Blood and Tissue Kit.

Library construction relied on the immunoSEQ multiplex PCR assay. Rearranged TCR beta chain sequences were amplified with the hsTCRB Kit following the manufacturer's protocol. TCRB libraries were sequenced on an Illumina MiSeq. On the study's bioinformatics: The kit vendor's proprietary platform handled demultiplexing, trimming and gene mapping. The immuneACCESS repertoire file appears here via TCRdb, limited to in-frame rearrangements. These files lack a portion of the clones; in checked studies, under half of the deficit traces to unresolved V genes, and the cause of the others is not known. That table is the source of V, J and clone size, and D and trimming were worked out from the DNA. The sample records 99,000 or so clones, roughly 89% of which are singletons. The ten largest make up 0.56% of the sample. On this clone itself: This receptor's antigen is unknown. No clone much larger than this one lies a single base away; base qualities are absent.

In this chain, TRBV7-2 is recombined with TRBJ1-1; TRBD1 is a possible D gene, resting on 6 matching bases. This clonotype was sampled from a woman between 50 and 59 years old with glioma. Sequenced material: PBMCs, taken from a glioma patient treated with radiotherapy, temozolomide or both. The CDR3 protein sequence reads: CASSQNRGATEAFF. The DNA sequence follows: TGTGCCAGCAGCCAGAACCGGGGGGCCACTGAAGCTTTCTTT.